Each of the 32 T cell receptor beta chains below was sequenced from the same sample in a study of OX40 agonist ivuxolimab in advanced cancers. Generated by immunoSEQ multiplex PCR, the TCRdb table keeps only in-frame clones and is missing some. This table holds approximately 100,000 clones, around nine tenths found once. Specimen: CD4+ or CD8+ T cells sorted from blood, collected in a trial of the OX40 agonist ivuxolimab. These receptors all come from an adult with an advanced solid tumor such as melanoma, head and neck, liver or kidney cancer.

The chain employs TRBV7-2 and TRBJ2-2; possibly TRBD1 for D (6 bases). The V end was cut by 5 bases, the J end by 5 bases, with 9 bases between. Germline assignment: CDR1 SGHTA and CDR2 FQGNSA. This CDR3 region has 13 residues. Here the CDR3 reads CASSPDRTGELFF. CDR3 coding DNA: TGTGCCAGCAGCCCTGACAGGACCGGGGAGCTGTTTTTT.

This clone was detected only a few times. This chain connects TRBV6-4 to TRBJ2-5; 10 bases map to TRBD1. This CDR3 has 15 residues. CDR1 is MRHNA and CDR2 is SNTAGT in the germline V gene. V gave up 6 bases and J gave up 4 bases; unmatched junction bases: 8. For the CDR3, the DNA is TGTGCCAGCAGGAGCCGGGACAGGGGTTTAGAGACCCAGTACTTC. Residues: CASRSRDRGLETQYF.

This chain links TRBV28 with TRBJ2-5; 11 positions agree with TRBD2. In germline, CDR1 is MDHEN, CDR2 SYDVKM. The V and J ends lost 3 bases and 1 base, in that order; junction bases with no gene match: 4. The CDR3 spans 16 residues. Here the CDR3 reads CASSLGLAVLQETQYF. CDR3 bases: TGTGCCAGCAGTTTGGGACTAGCGGTACTCCAAGAGACCCAGTACTTC.

This sequence joins TRBV5-5 and TRBJ2-1, with 11 bases that match TRBD2. CDR3 length equals 18 residues. Germline CDR1 is SGHKS and CDR2 is YYEKEE (reference sequence). Unmatched junction bases numbered 10, after V lost 4 bases and J lost 1 base. Written as DNA, the CDR3 is TGTGCCAGCAGCCTCGCCCGGCTAGCGGGAGGTTCCTACAATGAGCAGTTCTTC. Its translation: CASSLARLAGGSYNEQFF.

This clone has a handful of counts. This rearrangement joins TRBV9 to TRBJ2-1; TRBD2 matches at 10 bases. Looked up from germline, CDR1 is SGDLS and CDR2 is YYNGEE. V lost 6 bases to trimming and J lost 9 bases; unmatched junction nucleotides: 6. The CDR3 has 13 residues. CDR3: CASKREGLGEQFF. The CDR3 DNA sequence: TGTGCCAGCAAGCGGGAGGGCCTGGGTGAGCAGTTCTTC.

This clone appeared a single time. The V call is TRBV2, the J call TRBJ1-3; D possibly corresponds to TRBD1 (6 bases). V lost 6 bases and J 1 base, leaving 10 bases between the germline ends. The CDR3 extends over 14 amino acids. The germline V gene has CDR1 SNHLY and CDR2 FYNNEI. This CDR3 is CASSRTGSGNTIYF. In nucleotides, the CDR3 is TGTGCCAGCAGCAGAACAGGGTCTGGAAACACCATATATTTT.

The chain couples TRBV2 to TRBJ2-3; D gene ambiguous. Trimming took 3 bases from V and 4 from J, leaving 8 bases between them. This CDR3 region has 13 residues. Per germline, CDR1 SNHLY and CDR2 FYNNEI. The CDR3 is CASSDVEADTQYF. CDR3 DNA: TGTGCCAGCAGTGACGTAGAAGCAGATACGCAGTATTTT.

The chain has TRBV28 and TRBJ1-5; D is uncertain. The germline V gene has CDR1 MDHEN and CDR2 SYDVKM. The CDR3 is 14 amino acids. The V end lost 7 bases, the J end lost 0 bases, and 10 bases lay between the germline ends. CDR3 sequence (DNA): TGTGCCAGCATAGCCGGAATTAGCAATCAGCCCCAGCATTTT. Translated: CASIAGISNQPQHF.

The chain links TRBV11-2 to TRBJ1-2; 7 bases are shared with TRBD1. Germline V gives CDR1 SGHAT, CDR2 FQNNGV. CDR3 length equals 15 residues. The V segment lost 5 bases and the J segment 10 bases; nucleotides outside the gene matches: 16. The CDR3 bases are TGTGCCAGCAGCCCCGGACAGGCCCCGTTCGGGGTCTACACCTTC. Its protein product is CASSPGQAPFGVYTF.

This clone has a single count. The final CDR3 position lacks the conserved phenylalanine or tryptophan, pointing to a likely read error. CDR3 DNA sequence: TGTGCCAGCTCACCACGTAGGGGGACAGTCTCCTACGAGCAGTACCTC. Translating gives CASSPRRGTVSYEQYL. The V and J genes are TRBV18 and TRBJ2-7; 7 bases line up with TRBD1. Germline assignment: CDR1 KGHSH and CDR2 LQKENI. There are 16 residues in the CDR3. V lost 1 base, J lost 0 bases, and 6 bases stayed unmatched.

The chain links TRBV7-9 to TRBJ2-1; the D gene is possibly TRBD2 (5 bases). The CDR3 totals 14 residues. CDR1 and CDR2 (germline): SEHNR, FQNEAQ (reference sequence). V gave up 1 base and J gave up 4 bases, with 8 bases separating them. The CDR3 spells CASSLGSDYNEQFF. The CDR3 DNA reads TGTGCCAGCAGCTTAGGTAGCGATTACAATGAGCAGTTCTTC.

This sequence joins TRBV6-5 and TRBJ2-1; TRBD2 might be the D (5 bases). The ends were cut back, 2 bases at V and 7 bases at J, with 15 bases in the middle. The CDR3 contains 15 residues. Germline V gives CDR1 MNHEY, CDR2 SVGAGI. The CDR3 DNA follows: TGTGCCAGCAGTTACATGGGGATCTCGGGGAATGAGCAGTTCTTC. Translating it yields CASSYMGISGNEQFF.

The V gene is TRBV18, the J gene TRBJ2-4, with 11 bases identical to TRBD2. The length of the CDR3 is 18 residues. CDR1 KGHSH and CDR2 LQKENI come from the germline V gene. V lost 3 bases and J lost 0; bases outside the gene matches: 7. The CDR3 is CASSPGTSGTLAKNIQYF. Written as DNA, the CDR3 is TGTGCCAGCTCACCCGGGACTAGCGGTACCCTAGCCAAAAACATTCAGTACTTC.

The V and J genes are TRBV6-6 and TRBJ1-4; D possibly corresponds to TRBD1 (5 bases). The CDR3 totals 15 residues. Germline CDR1 is MNHNY and CDR2 is SVGAGI (reference sequence). The V end lost 6 bases, the J end lost 5 bases, and 16 bases lay between the germline ends. The CDR3 coding sequence is TGTGCCAGCAGATCTGGGGGTAGCGGAAATGAAAAACTGTTTTTT. Translation gives CASRSGGSGNEKLFF.

CDR3 bases: TGTGCCAGCAATCGAGGAGGGATTGTCGATGAGCAGTTCTTC. Protein sequence: CASNRGGIVDEQFF. This rearrangement joins TRBV27 to TRBJ2-1, with a possible D match to TRBD2 (6 bases). The CDR3 extends over 14 amino acids. Trimming cost V 7 bases and J 8 bases, with 18 bases left between them. CDR1 is MNHEY, CDR2 SMNVEV, per germline (reference sequence).

V usage is TRBV2 and J usage is TRBJ2-5; possible D gene TRBD2, 5 bases. The CDR3 sequence is 16 residues long. V was trimmed by 2 bases and J by 1 base, leaving 14 bases between them. CDR1 is SNHLY and CDR2 is FYNNEI in the germline V gene. CDR3 region: CASSEYVALSQETQYF. CDR3 coding DNA: TGTGCCAGCAGTGAATATGTAGCGTTATCCCAAGAGACCCAGTACTTC.

Worth noting for this clone: Different DNA sequences within this sample yield the same CDR3. The genes are TRBV18 and TRBJ2-3; no clear D. Trimming took off 2 bases at V and 6 bases at J, with 6 bases between the two ends. The CDR3 has 12 amino acids. CDR1 is KGHSH and CDR2 is LQKENI in the germline V gene. CDR3 sequence reads: CASSPVGDTQYF. The CDR3 coding sequence is TGTGCCAGCTCACCAGTGGGGGATACGCAGTATTTT.

The chain combines TRBV11-2 with TRBJ2-7, with D hard to call. The CDR3 is 13 residues long. The V end was cut by 5 bases, the J end by 2 bases, with 10 bases between. In germline, CDR1 is SGHAT, CDR2 FQNNGV. The CDR3 DNA follows: TGTGCCAGCAGCCAAGGTTTGGCCTACGAGCAGTACTTC. Translation: CASSQGLAYEQYF. Supplemented by reference TRBV11-2 and TRBJ2-7, the full variable domain reads EAGVAQSPRYKIIEKRQSVAFWCNPISGHATLYWYQQILGQGPKLLIQFQNNGVVDDSQLPKDRFSAERLKGVDSTLKIQPAKLEDSAVYLCASSQGLAYEQYFGPGTRLTVT.

The chain couples TRBV6-1 to TRBJ1-1; D gene ambiguous. CDR1 and CDR2 (germline): MNHNS, SASEGT. V shed 2 bases and J shed 1 base, with 8 bases lying between them. The CDR3 covers 14 residues. This CDR3 is CASSEWRGNTEAFF. CDR3 DNA sequence: TGTGCCAGCAGTGAATGGCGGGGGAACACTGAAGCTTTCTTT.

J is TRBJ2-1 and V is TRBV6-1; 8 bases align to TRBD2. Germline V gene data show CDR1 as MNHNS and CDR2 as SASEGT. After removal of 2 bases from V and 9 bases from J, the junction contained 9 bases not matched to a gene. This CDR3 has 15 residues. CDR3 sequence (DNA): TGTGCCAGCAGTGAACAGCGGGAGATACCCAGTGAGCAGTTCTTC. As protein: CASSEQREIPSEQFF.

V usage is TRBV11-2 and J usage is TRBJ2-7; TRBD2 is a possible D gene (5 bases). Germline V CDR1 and CDR2: SGHAT, FQNNGV. The CDR3 is 15 residues long. V shed 1 base and J shed 4 bases, with 14 bases lying between them. For the CDR3, the DNA is TGTGCCAGCAGCTTAGGTGGAGGAGGCGCATACGAGCAGTACTTC. Translated: CASSLGGGGAYEQYF.

The chain links TRBV14 to TRBJ2-7, with D hard to call. The germline gives CDR1 SGHDN, CDR2 FVKESK. Deletions cut 0 bases from V and 0 bases from J, with 6 bases between. This CDR3 is 14 amino acids long. The CDR3 coding sequence is TGTGCCAGCAGCCAAGATACAAGCTCCTACGAGCAGTACTTC. Encoded protein: CASSQDTSSYEQYF.

This rearrangement joins TRBV4-3 to TRBJ2-1; 9 bases map to TRBD1. Trimming took 2 bases from V and 2 from J; bases not matched to a gene: 4. CDR3 length: 16 amino acids. CDR1 and CDR2 (germline): LGHNA, YSLEER. The CDR3 region has the DNA TGCGCCAGCAGCCAATCGGGACAGGGACCCTACAATGAGCAGTTCTTC. Residues: CASSQSGQGPYNEQFF.

The chain couples TRBV7-6 to TRBJ2-5; a weak D match, TRBD1 (5 bases). The CDR3 runs to 14 residues. Germline CDR1 and CDR2: SGHVS and FNYEAQ. V gave up 4 bases and J gave up 3 bases, with 12 bases separating them. The CDR3 DNA reads TGTGCCAGCAGCTATACAGGAGAAAAAGAGACCCAGTACTTC. Its protein is CASSYTGEKETQYF. The full variable domain, rest sourced from reference TRBV7-6 and TRBJ2-5, is GAGVSQSPRYKVTKRGQDVALRCDPISGHVSLYWYRQALGQGPEFLTYFNYEAQQDKSGLPNDRFSAERPEGSISTLTIQRTEQRDSAMYRCASSYTGEKETQYFGPGTRLLVL.

The V gene is TRBV28, the J gene TRBJ2-4; 7 positions agree with TRBD1. After removal of 6 bases from V and 5 bases from J, the junction contained 7 bases not matched to a gene. Germline assignment: CDR1 MDHEN and CDR2 SYDVKM. The CDR3 runs 14 residues. CDR3 protein: CASRREGQQNIQYF. The CDR3 DNA reads TGTGCCAGCAGGCGAGAGGGACAGCAAAACATTCAGTACTTC.

The rearrangement joins TRBV19 to TRBJ1-2, with D possibly TRBD1 on 5 matching bases. Germline values: CDR1 LNHDA, CDR2 SQIVND (reference sequence). V lost 1 base, J lost 5 bases, and 8 bases lay in between. The CDR3 has 13 amino acids. The CDR3 here is CASSIGAGYGYTF. CDR3 sequence (DNA): TGTGCCAGTAGTATAGGAGCAGGGTATGGCTACACCTTC.

This clone was seen only once. The chain links TRBV19 to TRBJ1-4; perhaps TRBD1 as D (5 bases). Trimming took 0 bases from V and 6 from J, leaving 11 bases between them. This CDR3 region has 15 residues. Germline values: CDR1 LNHDA, CDR2 SQIVND (reference sequence). The CDR3 sequence: CASSIETELYEKLFF. CDR3 nucleotide sequence: TGTGCCAGTAGTATAGAGACAGAGCTTTATGAAAAACTGTTTTTT.

The DNA of the CDR3 is TGTGCCAGCAGAGGTGGCTACGAGCAGTACTTC. Translating it yields CASRGGYEQYF. The gene calls are TRBV6-5 and TRBJ2-7; no firm D call. V was pared by 6 bases and J by 3 bases, with 6 bases between. Germline CDR1 reads MNHEY; CDR2 reads SVGAGI. This CDR3 comprises 11 residues.

This chain uses TRBV7-9 with TRBJ1-1, with D hard to call. Germline assignment: CDR1 SEHNR and CDR2 FQNEAQ (reference sequence). The CDR3 contains 14 residues. V lost 2 bases to trimming and J lost 6 bases, with 13 bases between them. CDR3: CASSLQRAGAEAFF. DNA for the CDR3: TGTGCCAGCAGCTTACAGAGGGCTGGGGCTGAAGCTTTCTTT.

The chain carries TRBV11-3 and TRBJ2-1; 8 bases align to TRBD2. Germline CDR1 is SGHNT and CDR2 is YENEEA. The V gene end was trimmed by 6 bases and the J gene end by 8 bases; junction bases not matched to a gene: 9. The CDR3 length is 14 residues. The CDR3 bases are TGTGCCAGCAGTTTACCGGGACTAGTTCATGAGCAGTTCTTC. Translating gives CASSLPGLVHEQFF.

This chain uses TRBV6-1 with TRBJ2-4, with 10 nucleotides matching TRBD1. The trim removed 4 bases at V and 7 bases at J, leaving 4 bases unmatched. CDR1 is MNHNS, CDR2 SASEGT, per germline. This CDR3 is built from 14 residues. The DNA of the CDR3 is TGTGCCAGCAGTGCGACAGGGGGCGTGAACATTCAGTACTTC. Translated, it gives CASSATGGVNIQYF.

The rearrangement uses TRBV18 and TRBJ1-1, with D perhaps matching TRBD1 (6 bases). Germline V gene data show CDR1 as KGHSH and CDR2 as LQKENI. The V end was cut by 2 bases, the J end by 5 bases, with 15 bases between. The CDR3 has 15 residues. CDR3: CASSPDRTSRTEAFF. In DNA, the CDR3 is TGTGCCAGCTCACCAGACAGGACCTCGAGGACTGAAGCTTTCTTT.